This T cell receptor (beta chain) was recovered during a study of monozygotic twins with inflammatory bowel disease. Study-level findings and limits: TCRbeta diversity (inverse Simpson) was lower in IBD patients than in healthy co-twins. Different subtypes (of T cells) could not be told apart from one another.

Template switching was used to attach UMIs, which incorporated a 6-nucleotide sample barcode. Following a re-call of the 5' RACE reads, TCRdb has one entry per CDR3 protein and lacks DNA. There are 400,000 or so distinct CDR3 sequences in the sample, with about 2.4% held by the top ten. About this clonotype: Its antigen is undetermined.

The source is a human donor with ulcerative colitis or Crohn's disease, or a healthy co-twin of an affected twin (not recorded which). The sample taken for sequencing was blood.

The CDR3 reads CASSLVYNTDTQYF. The chain recombines TRBV7-8 with TRBJ2-3. The CDR3 contains 14 residues. Germline V CDR1 and CDR2: SGHVS, FQNEAQ.